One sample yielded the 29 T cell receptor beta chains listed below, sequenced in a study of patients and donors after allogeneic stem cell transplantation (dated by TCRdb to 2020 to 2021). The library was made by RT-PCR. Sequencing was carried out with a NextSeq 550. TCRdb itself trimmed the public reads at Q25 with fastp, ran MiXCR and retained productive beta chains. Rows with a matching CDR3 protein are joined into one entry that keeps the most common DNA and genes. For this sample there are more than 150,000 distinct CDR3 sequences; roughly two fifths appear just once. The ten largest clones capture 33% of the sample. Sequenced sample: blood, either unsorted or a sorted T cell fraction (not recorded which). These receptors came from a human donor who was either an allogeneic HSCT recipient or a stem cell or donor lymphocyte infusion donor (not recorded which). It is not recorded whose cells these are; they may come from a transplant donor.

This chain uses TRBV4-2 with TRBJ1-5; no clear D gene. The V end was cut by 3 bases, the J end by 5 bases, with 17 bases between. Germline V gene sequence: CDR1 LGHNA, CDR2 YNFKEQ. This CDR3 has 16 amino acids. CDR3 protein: CASSQGGRGSDQPQHF. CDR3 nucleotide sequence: TGTGCCAGCAGCCAGGGAGGCCGGGGATCGGATCAGCCCCAGCATTTT.

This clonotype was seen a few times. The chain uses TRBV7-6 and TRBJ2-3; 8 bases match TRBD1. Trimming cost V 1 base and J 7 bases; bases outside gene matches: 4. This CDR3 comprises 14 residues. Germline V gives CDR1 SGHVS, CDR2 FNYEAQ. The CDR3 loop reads CASSLGGTGNTQYF. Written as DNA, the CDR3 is TGTGCCAGCAGCTTAGGGGGGACAGGAAATACGCAGTATTTT.

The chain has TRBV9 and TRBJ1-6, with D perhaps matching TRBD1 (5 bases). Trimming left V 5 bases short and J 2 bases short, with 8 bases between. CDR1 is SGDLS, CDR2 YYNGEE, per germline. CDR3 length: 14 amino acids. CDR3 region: CASRGPTYNSPLHF. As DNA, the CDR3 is TGTGCCAGCAGGGGGCCCACCTATAATTCACCCCTCCACTTT.

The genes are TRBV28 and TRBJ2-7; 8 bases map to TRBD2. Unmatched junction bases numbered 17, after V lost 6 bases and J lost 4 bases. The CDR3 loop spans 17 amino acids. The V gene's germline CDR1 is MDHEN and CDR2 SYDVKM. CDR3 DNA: TGTGCCAGCAGCTGGCTCCCAACCGGGAGGGCTTGGTACGAGCAGTACTTC. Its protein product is CASSWLPTGRAWYEQYF.

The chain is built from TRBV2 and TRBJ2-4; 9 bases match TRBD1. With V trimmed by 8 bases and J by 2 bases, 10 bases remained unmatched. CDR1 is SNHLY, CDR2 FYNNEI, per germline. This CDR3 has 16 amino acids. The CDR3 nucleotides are TGTGCCAGCCGAGATCCGACAGGGGGATCCAAAAACATTCAGTACTTC. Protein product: CASRDPTGGSKNIQYF.

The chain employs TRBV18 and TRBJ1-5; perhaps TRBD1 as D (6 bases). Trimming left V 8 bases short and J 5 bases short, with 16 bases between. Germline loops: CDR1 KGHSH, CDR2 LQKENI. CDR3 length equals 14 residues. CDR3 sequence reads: CASRGVGADQPQHF. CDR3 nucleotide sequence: TGTGCCAGCCGAGGAGTGGGGGCTGATCAGCCCCAGCATTTT.

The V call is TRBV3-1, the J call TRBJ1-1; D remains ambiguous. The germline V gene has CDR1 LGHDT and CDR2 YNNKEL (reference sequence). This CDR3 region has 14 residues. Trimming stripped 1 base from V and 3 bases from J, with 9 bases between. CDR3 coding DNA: TGTGCCAGCAGCCAAGGAAACAGACACACTGAAGCTTTCTTT. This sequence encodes CASSQGNRHTEAFF.

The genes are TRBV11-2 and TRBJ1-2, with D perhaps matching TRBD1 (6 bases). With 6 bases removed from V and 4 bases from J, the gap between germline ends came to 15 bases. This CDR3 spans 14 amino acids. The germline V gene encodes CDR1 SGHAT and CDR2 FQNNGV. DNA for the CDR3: TGTGCCAGCAGGCCTACAGGGCTCCCCTATGGCTACACCTTC. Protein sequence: CASRPTGLPYGYTF.

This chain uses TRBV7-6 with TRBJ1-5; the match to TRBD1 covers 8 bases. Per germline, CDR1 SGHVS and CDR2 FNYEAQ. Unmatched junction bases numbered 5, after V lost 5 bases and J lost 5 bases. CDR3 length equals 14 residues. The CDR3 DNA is TGTGCCAGCAGCCGAGGGGGACAGGATCAGCCCCAGCATTTT. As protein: CASSRGGQDQPQHF.

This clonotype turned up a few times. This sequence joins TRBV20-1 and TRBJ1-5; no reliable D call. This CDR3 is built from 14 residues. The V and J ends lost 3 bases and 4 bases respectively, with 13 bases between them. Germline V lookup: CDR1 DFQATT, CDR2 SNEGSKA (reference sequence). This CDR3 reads CSASPLLENQPQHF. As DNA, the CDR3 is TGCAGTGCTAGCCCGCTCCTGGAGAATCAGCCCCAGCATTTT.

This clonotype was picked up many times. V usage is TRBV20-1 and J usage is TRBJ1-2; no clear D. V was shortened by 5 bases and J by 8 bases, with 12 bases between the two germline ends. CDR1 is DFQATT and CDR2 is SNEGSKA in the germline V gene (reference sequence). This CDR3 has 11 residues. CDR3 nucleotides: TGCAGTGCTCCTGAGCTTGGCGGCTACACCTTC. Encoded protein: CSAPELGGYTF.

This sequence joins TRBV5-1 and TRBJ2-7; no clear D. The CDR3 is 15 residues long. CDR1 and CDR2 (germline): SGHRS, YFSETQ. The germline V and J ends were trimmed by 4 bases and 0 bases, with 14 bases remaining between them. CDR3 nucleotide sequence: TGCGCCAGCAGCCCCGGACCTCCGAGCTCCTACGAGCAGTACTTC. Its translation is CASSPGPPSSYEQYF.

DNA of the CDR3: TGTGCCAGCAGGAATAGTGGGAACACTGAAGCTTTCTTT. It is translated as CASRNSGNTEAFF. This chain joins TRBV9 and TRBJ1-1; D is ambiguous. Per germline, CDR1 SGDLS and CDR2 YYNGEE. This CDR3 has 13 residues. V was cut by 5 bases and J by 1 base, with 9 bases left in between.

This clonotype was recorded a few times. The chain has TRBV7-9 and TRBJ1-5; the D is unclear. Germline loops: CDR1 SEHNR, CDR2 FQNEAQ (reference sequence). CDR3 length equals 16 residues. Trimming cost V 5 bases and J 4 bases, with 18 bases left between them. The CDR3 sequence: CASSPPGNGLNQPQHF. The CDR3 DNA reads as TGTGCCAGCAGCCCCCCGGGGAACGGATTAAATCAGCCCCAGCATTTT.

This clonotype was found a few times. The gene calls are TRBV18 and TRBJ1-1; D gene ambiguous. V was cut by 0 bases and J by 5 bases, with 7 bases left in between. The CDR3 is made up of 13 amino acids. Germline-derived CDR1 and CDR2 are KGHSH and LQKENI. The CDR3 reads CASSPPRGTEAFF. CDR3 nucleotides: TGTGCCAGCTCACCACCGCGGGGTACTGAAGCTTTCTTT.

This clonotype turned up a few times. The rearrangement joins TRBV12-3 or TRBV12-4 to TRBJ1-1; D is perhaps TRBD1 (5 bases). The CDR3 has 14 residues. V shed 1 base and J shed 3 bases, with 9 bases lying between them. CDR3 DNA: TGTGCCAGCAGTTTAGGCAGGGACCACACTGAAGCTTTCTTT. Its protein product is CASSLGRDHTEAFF.

The chain's CDR3 is CASSQFRGVGYEQYF. In DNA form, the CDR3 reads TGTGCCAGCAGCCAATTCAGGGGGGTTGGCTACGAGCAGTACTTC. The V gene is TRBV14, the J gene TRBJ2-7; maybe TRBD1 (7 bases). Trimming left V 2 bases short and J 3 bases short, with 14 bases between. The CDR3 consists of 15 residues. Germline V lookup: CDR1 SGHDN, CDR2 FVKESK.

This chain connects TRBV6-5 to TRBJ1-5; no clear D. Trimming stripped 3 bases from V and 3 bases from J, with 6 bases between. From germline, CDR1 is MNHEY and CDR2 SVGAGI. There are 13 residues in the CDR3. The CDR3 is CASSYADNQPQHF. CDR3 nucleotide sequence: TGTGCCAGCAGTTATGCGGACAATCAGCCCCAGCATTTT.

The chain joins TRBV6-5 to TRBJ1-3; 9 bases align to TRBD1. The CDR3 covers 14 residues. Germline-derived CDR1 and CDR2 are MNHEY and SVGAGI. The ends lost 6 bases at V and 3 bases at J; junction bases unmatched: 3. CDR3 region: CASSTGGLGNTIYF. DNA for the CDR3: TGTGCCAGCAGCACAGGGGGCCTTGGAAACACCATATATTTT.

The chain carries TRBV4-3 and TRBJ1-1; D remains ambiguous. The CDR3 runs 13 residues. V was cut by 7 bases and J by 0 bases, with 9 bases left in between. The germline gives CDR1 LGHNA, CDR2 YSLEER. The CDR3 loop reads CASTSTLNTEAFF. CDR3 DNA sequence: TGCGCCAGCACCTCGACGTTGAACACTGAAGCTTTCTTT.

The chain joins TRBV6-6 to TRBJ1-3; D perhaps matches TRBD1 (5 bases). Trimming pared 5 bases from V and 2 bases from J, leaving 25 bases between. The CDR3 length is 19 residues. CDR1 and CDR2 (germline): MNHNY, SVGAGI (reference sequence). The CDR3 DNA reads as TGTGCCAGCAGTCCGATGCCTCCCGGGGCGCAAATGGCTGGAAACACCATATATTTT. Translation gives CASSPMPPGAQMAGNTIYF.

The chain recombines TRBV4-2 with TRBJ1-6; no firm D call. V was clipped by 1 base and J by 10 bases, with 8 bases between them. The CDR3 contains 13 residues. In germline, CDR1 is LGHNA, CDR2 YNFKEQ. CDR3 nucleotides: TGTGCCAGCAGCCAAGGAGAGTGGTCACCCCTCCACTTT. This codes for CASSQGEWSPLHF.

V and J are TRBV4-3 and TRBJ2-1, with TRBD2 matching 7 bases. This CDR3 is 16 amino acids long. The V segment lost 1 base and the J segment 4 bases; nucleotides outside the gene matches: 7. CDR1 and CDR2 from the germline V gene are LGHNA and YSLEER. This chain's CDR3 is CASSQVSLAAYNEQFF. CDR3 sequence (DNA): TGCGCCAGCAGCCAAGTTAGCCTAGCGGCTTACAATGAGCAGTTCTTC.

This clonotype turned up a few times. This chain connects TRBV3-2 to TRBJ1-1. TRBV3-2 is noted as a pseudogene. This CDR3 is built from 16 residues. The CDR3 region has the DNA TGTGCCAGCAGCCACAGATCAGTTAGAAGAAACACTGAAGCTTTCTTT. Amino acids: CASSHRSVRRNTEAFF.

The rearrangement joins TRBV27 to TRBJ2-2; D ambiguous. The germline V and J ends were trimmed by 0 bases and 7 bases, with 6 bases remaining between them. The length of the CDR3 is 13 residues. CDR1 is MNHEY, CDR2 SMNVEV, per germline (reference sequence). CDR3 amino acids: CASSLSSDGELFF. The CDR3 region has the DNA TGTGCCAGCAGTTTATCGTCCGACGGGGAGCTGTTTTTT.

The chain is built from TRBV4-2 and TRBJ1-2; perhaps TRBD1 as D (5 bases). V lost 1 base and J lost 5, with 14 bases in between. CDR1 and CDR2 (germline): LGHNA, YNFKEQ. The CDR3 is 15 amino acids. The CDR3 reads CASSQGERDGYGYTF. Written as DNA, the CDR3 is TGTGCCAGCAGCCAAGGGGAAAGGGACGGATATGGCTACACCTTC.

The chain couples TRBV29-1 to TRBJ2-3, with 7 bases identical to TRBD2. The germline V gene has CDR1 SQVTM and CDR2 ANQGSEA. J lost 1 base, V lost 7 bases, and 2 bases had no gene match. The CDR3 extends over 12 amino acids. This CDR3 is CSAREGTDTQYF. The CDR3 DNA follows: TGCAGCGCTCGGGAGGGCACAGATACGCAGTATTTT.

The CDR3 reads CASSPRQTYGYTF. The CDR3 DNA reads TGTGCCAGCAGTCCACGGCAGACCTATGGCTACACCTTC. The V call is TRBV6-6, the J call TRBJ1-2; D not certain. Germline values: CDR1 MNHNY, CDR2 SVGAGI (reference sequence). This CDR3 comprises 13 residues. Deletions cut 5 bases from V and 4 bases from J, with 11 bases between.

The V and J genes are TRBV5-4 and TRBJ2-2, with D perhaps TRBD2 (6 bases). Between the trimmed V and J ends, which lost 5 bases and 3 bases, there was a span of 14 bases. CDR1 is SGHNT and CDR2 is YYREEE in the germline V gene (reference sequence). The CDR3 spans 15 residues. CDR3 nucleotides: TGTGCCAGCAGGCCGGGGGAGTTGTACACCGGGGAGCTGTTTTTT. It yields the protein CASRPGELYTGELFF. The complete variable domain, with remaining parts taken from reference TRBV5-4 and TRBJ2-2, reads ETGVTQSPTHLIKTRGQQVTLRCSSQSGHNTVSWYQQALGQGPQFIFQYYREEENGRGNFPPRFSGLQFPNYSSELNVNALELDDSALYLCASRPGELYTGELFFGEGSRLTVL.